Each of the 25 T cell receptor beta chains below was sequenced from the same sample in a study of cytomegalovirus exposure and HLA in healthy donors. PCR employed 60 Vbeta and 13 Jbeta primers. Clones were sequenced by immunoSEQ multiplex PCR, and TCRdb holds only the in-frame ones, with some missing. The sample comprises approximately 130,000 clones, about 78% of which are singletons, and around 1.2% rests with the top ten. The sequencing sample was made of PBMCs. Receptors were obtained from a man aged 45-65 years in good health and CMV-seronegative.

The chain carries TRBV7-6 and TRBJ2-7; 11 bases align to TRBD1. V shed 5 bases, J shed 0 bases, and the junction held 3 bases outside the gene matches. Germline V gene data show CDR1 as SGHVS and CDR2 as FNYEAQ. This CDR3 comprises 15 residues. In DNA form, the CDR3 reads TGTGCCAGCAGCCGGGGGACAGGGGGCTCCTACGAGCAGTACTTC. Encoded protein: CASSRGTGGSYEQYF.

This chain connects TRBV27 to TRBJ2-3; D is ambiguous. Trimming stripped 0 bases from V and 4 bases from J, with 5 bases between. The germline CDR1 and CDR2 sequences are MNHEY and SMNVEV (reference sequence). This CDR3 region has 13 residues. CDR3 nucleotides: TGTGCCAGCAGTTTATCGGCGGCAGATACGCAGTATTTT. This sequence encodes CASSLSAADTQYF.

This clone has more than one count but fewer than ten. V and J are TRBV7-8 and TRBJ1-1; a possible D gene is TRBD1 (5 bases). Germline CDR1 is SGHVS and CDR2 is FQNEAQ. The germline V and J ends were trimmed by 1 base and 1 base, with 10 bases remaining between them. This CDR3 is built from 15 residues. The DNA for the CDR3 is TGTGCCAGCAGCTTAGGCAGGGCAAAGAACACTGAAGCTTTCTTT. Translation gives CASSLGRAKNTEAFF.

The CDR3 region is CASSFGTVSYEQYF. The CDR3 coding sequence is TGCGCCAGCAGCTTTGGGACAGTCTCCTACGAGCAGTACTTC. V is TRBV5-1 and J is TRBJ2-7; 7 bases align to TRBD1. This CDR3 has 14 amino acids. CDR1 is SGHRS and CDR2 is YFSETQ in the germline V gene. V was clipped by 2 bases and J by 0 bases; unmatched bases: 2.

The CDR3 DNA follows: TGTGCCAGTCGGTTTGATACTGGGGCCAACGTCCTGACTTTC. It specifies CASRFDTGANVLTF. The chain links TRBV19 to TRBJ2-6, with D unclear. This CDR3 contains 14 residues. CDR1 and CDR2 from the germline V gene are LNHDA and SQIVND (reference sequence). The V end lost 8 bases, the J end lost 2 bases, and 10 bases lay between the germline ends.

This sequence joins TRBV20-1 and TRBJ2-5; D remains ambiguous. The CDR3 extends over 11 amino acids. V was pared by 6 bases and J by 5 bases, with 10 bases between. Per germline, CDR1 DFQATT and CDR2 SNEGSKA (reference sequence). CDR3 residues: CSAIPRETQYF. CDR3 sequence (DNA): TGCAGTGCCATTCCCAGGGAGACCCAGTACTTC.

The V gene is TRBV7-6, the J gene TRBJ2-1, with TRBD2 matching 11 bases. CDR1 is SGHVS and CDR2 is FNYEAQ in the germline V gene. The CDR3 runs to 14 residues. After removal of 1 base from V and 11 bases from J, the junction contained 4 bases not matched to a gene. CDR3 in DNA: TGTGCCAGCAGCTTAGGGGGACTAGCGGAGCAGCAGTTCTTC. Protein sequence: CASSLGGLAEQQFF.

This chain joins TRBV5-1 and TRBJ2-5, with TRBD1 matching over 11 bases. CDR3 size: 15 residues. Germline V gives CDR1 SGHRS, CDR2 YFSETQ. V dropped 9 bases and J dropped 3; count of bases not matched to a gene: 10. This CDR3 reads CATARGTGGEETQYF. In DNA form, the CDR3 reads TGCGCCACCGCACGAGGGACAGGGGGAGAAGAGACCCAGTACTTC.

The chain joins TRBV14 to TRBJ2-5, with 13 nucleotides matching TRBD2. The CDR3 extends over 16 amino acids. Looked up from germline, CDR1 is SGHDN and CDR2 is FVKESK. V gave up 8 bases and J gave up 1 base; unmatched junction bases: 7. The CDR3 protein is CASGPTSGRPQETQYF. CDR3 sequence (DNA): TGTGCCAGCGGCCCGACTAGCGGGAGGCCCCAAGAGACCCAGTACTTC.

The chain is built from TRBV5-1 and TRBJ2-1; TRBD2 matches at 10 bases. The CDR3 length is 17 residues. Germline loops: CDR1 SGHRS, CDR2 YFSETQ. J gave up 4 bases and V 0 bases, and 7 bases lay outside the gene matches. As DNA, the CDR3 is TGCGCCAGCAGCTTGGTGACGGGACTAGCGCAATACAATGAGCAGTTCTTC. Its protein is CASSLVTGLAQYNEQFF.

The chain combines TRBV4-3 with TRBJ2-7; a weak D match, TRBD2 (6 bases). The CDR3 contains 15 residues. Germline V CDR1 and CDR2: LGHNA, YSLEER. V was shortened by 1 base and J by 0 bases, with 10 bases between the two germline ends. Here the CDR3 reads CASSQGEEGSYEQYF. CDR3 DNA: TGCGCCAGCAGCCAAGGAGAGGAGGGCTCCTACGAGCAGTACTTC.

The rearrangement joins TRBV6-1 to TRBJ1-4; D is possibly TRBD1 (6 bases). This CDR3 has 14 amino acids. Germline assignment: CDR1 MNHNS and CDR2 SASEGT. With 4 bases removed from V and 8 bases from J, the gap between germline ends came to 14 bases. The CDR3 nucleotides read TGTGCCAGCAGTGGGTCAGGGGCTGGCGAAAAACTGTTTTTT. This sequence encodes CASSGSGAGEKLFF.

This rearrangement joins TRBV11-2 to TRBJ1-1; 11 bases fit TRBD1. The CDR3 contains 13 residues. Germline V lookup: CDR1 SGHAT, CDR2 FQNNGV. J gave up 6 bases and V 4 bases, and 1 base lay outside the gene matches. This CDR3 reads CASSSGQGAEAFF. Here the CDR3 DNA reads TGTGCCAGCAGCTCGGGACAGGGGGCTGAAGCTTTCTTT.

The rearrangement links TRBV5-6 to TRBJ2-1; 9 bases fit TRBD2. Germline CDR1 and CDR2: SGHDT and YYEEEE. The CDR3 is made up of 14 amino acids. V was pared by 1 base and J by 8 bases, with 4 bases of the junction left unmatched. The DNA for the CDR3 is TGTGCCAGCAGCTTGATTAGCGGGAGCGATGAGCAGTTCTTC. This sequence encodes CASSLISGSDEQFF.

This sequence joins TRBV20-1 and TRBJ2-7, with a possible D match to TRBD2 (6 bases). Germline CDR1 is DFQATT and CDR2 is SNEGSKA (reference sequence). The CDR3 runs 11 residues. V was cut by 5 bases and J by 6 bases, with 11 bases left in between. Here the CDR3 DNA reads TGCAGTGCTTCCTCCGGGGGCGAGCAGTACTTC. This encodes CSASSGGEQYF.

This sequence joins TRBV4-3 and TRBJ1-1, with unresolved D. V lost 4 bases, J lost 5 bases, and 14 bases lay in between. Germline CDR1 and CDR2: LGHNA and YSLEER. This CDR3 contains 14 residues. The CDR3 sequence: CASSLNEGGTEAFF. The CDR3 DNA reads TGCGCCAGCAGCCTGAACGAGGGAGGAACTGAAGCTTTCTTT.

There are a few counts of this clone. The chain carries TRBV6-5 and TRBJ2-7, with D perhaps matching TRBD1 (6 bases). CDR1 is MNHEY and CDR2 is SVGAGI in the germline V gene. The CDR3 length is 13 residues. The V end was cut by 6 bases, the J end by 5 bases, with 14 bases between. CDR3 region: CASRGTGLNEQYF. CDR3 coding DNA: TGTGCCAGCAGGGGAACAGGGCTAAACGAGCAGTACTTC.

The chain is built from TRBV4-1 and TRBJ2-3, with D possibly TRBD2 on 6 matching bases. The germline V and J ends were trimmed by 0 bases and 8 bases, with 9 bases remaining between them. The CDR3 totals 13 residues. The germline gives CDR1 MGHRA, CDR2 YSYEKL. CDR3 bases: TGCGCCAGCAGCCAAGATGAGGGAGGTACGCAGTATTTT. This encodes CASSQDEGGTQYF.

A single count supports this clone. The chain combines TRBV6-5 with TRBJ1-2; D perhaps matches TRBD1 (5 bases). Germline V CDR1 and CDR2: MNHEY, SVGAGI. This CDR3 contains 15 residues. V lost 0 bases to trimming and J lost 3 bases, with 11 bases between them. CDR3 DNA: TGTGCCAGCAGTTACTCTCGGGGGTATGACTATGGCTACACCTTC. Its translation is CASSYSRGYDYGYTF.

This clone was detected once. The genes are TRBV25-1 and TRBJ2-7; 12 bases map to TRBD1. V shed 5 bases, J shed 7 bases, and the junction held 9 bases outside the gene matches. The germline V gene encodes CDR1 MGHDK and CDR2 SYGVNS. The CDR3 sequence is 15 residues long. CDR3 sequence: CASSSPGQGAWEQYF. The DNA of the CDR3 is TGTGCCAGCAGTTCCCCGGGACAGGGGGCATGGGAGCAGTACTTC.

The gene calls are TRBV28 and TRBJ1-2; D is undetermined. Germline assignment: CDR1 MDHEN and CDR2 SYDVKM. Trimming shortened V by 6 bases and J by 4 bases, and 12 bases separated the two germline ends. CDR3 length equals 13 residues. CDR3 amino acids: CASRPGEGYGYTF. The CDR3 nucleotides are TGTGCCAGCAGGCCCGGGGAGGGCTATGGCTACACCTTC.

The DNA for the CDR3 is TGTGCCAGCAGTGAAATACTTTACCAAGAGACCCAGTACTTC. Residues: CASSEILYQETQYF. The gene calls are TRBV6-1 and TRBJ2-5; D is unclear. The CDR3 is 14 amino acids. The V end was cut by 2 bases, the J end by 0 bases, with 7 bases between. Germline CDR1 reads MNHNS; CDR2 reads SASEGT.

The rearrangement uses TRBV18 and TRBJ2-5; TRBD1 might be the D (5 bases). Germline V CDR1 and CDR2: KGHSH, LQKENI. V was shortened by 3 bases and J by 4 bases, with 9 bases between the two germline ends. This CDR3 has 13 residues. The CDR3 DNA reads as TGTGCCAGCTCACCTTTGACAGTAGAGACCCAGTACTTC. It specifies CASSPLTVETQYF.

This clone was observed a single time. The chain employs TRBV29-1 and TRBJ2-1, with 7 positions matching TRBD2. This CDR3 has 13 amino acids. V shed 4 bases, J shed 10 bases, and the junction held 10 bases outside the gene matches. Per the germline V gene, CDR1 is SQVTM and CDR2 is ANQGSEA. The CDR3 is CSVARGGTGEQFF. In nucleotides, the CDR3 is TGCAGCGTTGCCCGGGGAGGGACGGGAGAGCAGTTCTTC.

This chain uses TRBV28 with TRBJ1-2; no firm D call. The CDR3 runs to 11 residues. The germline V and J ends were trimmed by 4 bases and 8 bases, with 8 bases remaining between them. The germline V gene has CDR1 MDHEN and CDR2 SYDVKM. In DNA, the CDR3 is TGTGCCAGCAGTTCAGAAAGAGGCTACACCTTC. Amino acids: CASSSERGYTF.